This T cell receptor (beta chain) was sequenced in a study of CD4 T cell repertoires in COVID-19. Overall study results and limits: In SARS-CoV and/or HKU1 spike cultures, between about 6 and 26% of SARS-CoV-2 clonotypes reappeared.

V was shortened by 1 base and J by 5 bases, with 8 bases between the two germline ends. The CDR3 covers 13 residues. Looked up from germline, CDR1 is SSHAT and CDR2 is FNYEAQ (reference sequence). Note on this clone: Its target is unknown.

Some clones are missing from TCRdb's copy, which holds only in-frame ones; the method was immunoSEQ multiplex PCR. The table includes about 75,000 clones, roughly four fifths detected once. Mild-to-severe COVID-19 survivors were the donors. The memory T cells were sequenced right after ex vivo isolation, without culture. The rearrangement uses TRBV7-7 and TRBJ2-5, with D uncertain. The sequence was collected from a human donor who had COVID-19. This sample comprised CD4+ T cells from peripheral blood, obtained after recovery from COVID-19. The CDR3 sequence is CASSLDVGETQYF. The DNA of the CDR3 is TGTGCCAGCAGCTTAGATGTGGGGGAGACCCAGTACTTC.